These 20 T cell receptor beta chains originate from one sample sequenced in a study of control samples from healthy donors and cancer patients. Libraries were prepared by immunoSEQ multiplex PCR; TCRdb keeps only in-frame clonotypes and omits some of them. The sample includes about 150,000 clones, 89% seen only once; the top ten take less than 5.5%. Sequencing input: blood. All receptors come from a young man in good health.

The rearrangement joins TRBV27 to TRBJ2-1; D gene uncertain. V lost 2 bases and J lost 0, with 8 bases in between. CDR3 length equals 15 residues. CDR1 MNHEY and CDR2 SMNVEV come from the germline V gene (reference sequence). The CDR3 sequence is CASSLLPSSYNEQFF. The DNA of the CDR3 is TGTGCCAGCAGTTTACTCCCGAGCTCCTACAATGAGCAGTTCTTC.

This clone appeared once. The CDR3 nucleotides are TGTGCCAGCTCAAGGGGGCAGGAAGAAAAACTGTTTTTT. It encodes CASSRGQEEKLFF. The V call is TRBV18, the J call TRBJ1-4; 7 bases fit TRBD1. The CDR3 sequence is 13 residues long. Germline V CDR1 and CDR2: KGHSH, LQKENI. Trimming at V came to 5 bases and at J to 8 bases, leaving 5 bases not matched to a gene.

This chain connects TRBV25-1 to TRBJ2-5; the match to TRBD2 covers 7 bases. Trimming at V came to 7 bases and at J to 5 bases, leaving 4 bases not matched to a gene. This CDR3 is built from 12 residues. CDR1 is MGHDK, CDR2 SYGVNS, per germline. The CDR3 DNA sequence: TGTGCCAGCAATAAACTAGCGGAGACCCAGTACTTC. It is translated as CASNKLAETQYF.

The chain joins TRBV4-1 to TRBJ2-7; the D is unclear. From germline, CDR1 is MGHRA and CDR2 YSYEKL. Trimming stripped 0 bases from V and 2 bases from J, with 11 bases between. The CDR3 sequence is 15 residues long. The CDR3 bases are TGCGCCAGCAGCCAAGATCTGAGTAACCCCTACGAGCAGTACTTC. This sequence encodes CASSQDLSNPYEQYF.

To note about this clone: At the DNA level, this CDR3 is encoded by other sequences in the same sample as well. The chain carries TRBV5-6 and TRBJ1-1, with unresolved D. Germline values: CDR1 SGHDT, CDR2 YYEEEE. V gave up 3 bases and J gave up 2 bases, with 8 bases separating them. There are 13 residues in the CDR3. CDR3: CASSYTRNTEAFF. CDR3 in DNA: TGTGCCAGCAGCTATACACGAAACACTGAAGCTTTCTTT.

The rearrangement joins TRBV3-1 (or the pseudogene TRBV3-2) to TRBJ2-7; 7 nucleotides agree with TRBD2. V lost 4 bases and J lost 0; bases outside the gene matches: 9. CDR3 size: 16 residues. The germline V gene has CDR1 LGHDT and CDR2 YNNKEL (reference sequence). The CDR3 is CASSPRGITGSYEQYF. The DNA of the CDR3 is TGTGCCAGCAGCCCGCGGGGGATAACAGGCTCCTACGAGCAGTACTTC.

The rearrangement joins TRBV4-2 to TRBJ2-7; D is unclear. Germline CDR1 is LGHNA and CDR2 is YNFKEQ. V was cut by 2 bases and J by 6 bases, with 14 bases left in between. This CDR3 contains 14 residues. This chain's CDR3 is CASSQQNKGVEQYF. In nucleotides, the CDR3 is TGTGCCAGCAGCCAACAAAATAAGGGTGTCGAGCAGTACTTC.

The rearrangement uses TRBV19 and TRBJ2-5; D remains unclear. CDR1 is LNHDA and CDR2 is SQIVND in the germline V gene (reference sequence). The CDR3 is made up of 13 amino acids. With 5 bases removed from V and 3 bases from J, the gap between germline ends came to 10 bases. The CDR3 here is CASSLSREETQYF. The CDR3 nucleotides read TGTGCCAGTAGTTTGAGTAGGGAAGAGACCCAGTACTTC.

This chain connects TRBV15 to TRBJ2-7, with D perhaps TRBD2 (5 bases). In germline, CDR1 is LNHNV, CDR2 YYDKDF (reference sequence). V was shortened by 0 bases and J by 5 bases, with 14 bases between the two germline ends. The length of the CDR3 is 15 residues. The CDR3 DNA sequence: TGTGCCACCAGCAGAGAGCTAGCAGGCCTTGACGAGCAGTACTTC. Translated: CATSRELAGLDEQYF.

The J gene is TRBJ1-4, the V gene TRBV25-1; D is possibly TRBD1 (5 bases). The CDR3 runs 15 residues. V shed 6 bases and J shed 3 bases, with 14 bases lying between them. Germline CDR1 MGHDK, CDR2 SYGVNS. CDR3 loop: CASSGGYSSNEKLFF. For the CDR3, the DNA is TGTGCCAGCAGCGGGGGGTACAGTTCTAATGAAAAACTGTTTTTT. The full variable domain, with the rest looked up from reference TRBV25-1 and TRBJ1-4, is EADIYQTPRYLVIGTGKKITLECSQTMGHDKMYWYQQDPGMELHLIHYSYGVNSTEKGDLSSESTVSRIRTEHFPLTLESARPSHTSQYLCASSGGYSSNEKLFFGSGTQLSVL.

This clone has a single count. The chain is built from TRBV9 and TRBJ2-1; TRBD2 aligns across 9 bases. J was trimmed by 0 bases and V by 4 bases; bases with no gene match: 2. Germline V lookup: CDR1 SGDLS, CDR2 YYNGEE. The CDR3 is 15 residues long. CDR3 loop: CASSRSGSSYNEQFF. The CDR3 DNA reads TGTGCCAGCAGCCGTAGCGGGAGCTCCTACAATGAGCAGTTCTTC. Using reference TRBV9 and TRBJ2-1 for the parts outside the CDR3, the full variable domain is DSGVTQTPKHLITATGQRVTLRCSPRSGDLSVYWYQQSLDQGLQFLIQYYNGEERAKGNILERFSAQQFPDLHSELNLSSLELGDSALYFCASSRSGSSYNEQFFGPGTRLTVL.

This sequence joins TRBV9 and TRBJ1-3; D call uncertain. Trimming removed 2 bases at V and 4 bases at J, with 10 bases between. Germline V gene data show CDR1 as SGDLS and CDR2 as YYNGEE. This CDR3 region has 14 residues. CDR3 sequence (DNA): TGTGCCAGCAGCGTGCAACCTGAGGGAAACACCATATATTTT. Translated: CASSVQPEGNTIYF.

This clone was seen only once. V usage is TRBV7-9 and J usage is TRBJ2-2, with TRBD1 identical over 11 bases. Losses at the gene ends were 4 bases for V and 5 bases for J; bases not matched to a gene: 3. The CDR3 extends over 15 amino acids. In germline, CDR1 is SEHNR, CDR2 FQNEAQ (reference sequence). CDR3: CASSSDRGRTGELFF. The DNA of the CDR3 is TGTGCCAGCAGCTCGGACAGGGGGCGAACCGGGGAGCTGTTTTTT.

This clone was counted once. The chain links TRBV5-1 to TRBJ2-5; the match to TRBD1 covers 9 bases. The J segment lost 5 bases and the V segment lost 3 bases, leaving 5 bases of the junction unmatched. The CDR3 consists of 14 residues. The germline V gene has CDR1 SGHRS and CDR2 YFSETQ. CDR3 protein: CASSYRGRAETQYF. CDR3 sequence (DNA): TGCGCCAGCAGCTACAGGGGGCGCGCTGAGACCCAGTACTTC.

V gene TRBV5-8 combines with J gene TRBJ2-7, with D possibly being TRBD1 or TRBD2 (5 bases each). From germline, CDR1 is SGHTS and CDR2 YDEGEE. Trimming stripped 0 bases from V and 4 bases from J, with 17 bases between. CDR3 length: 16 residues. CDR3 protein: CASSLAWSGAGYEQYF. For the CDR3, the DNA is TGTGCCAGCAGCTTGGCCTGGAGCGGAGCAGGGTACGAGCAGTACTTC.

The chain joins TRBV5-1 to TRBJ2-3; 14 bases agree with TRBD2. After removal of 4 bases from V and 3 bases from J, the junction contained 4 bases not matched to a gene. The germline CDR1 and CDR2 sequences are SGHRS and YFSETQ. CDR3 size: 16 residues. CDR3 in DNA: TGCGCCAGCAGCCCGGGACTAGCGGGAGCGACAGATACGCAGTATTTT. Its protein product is CASSPGLAGATDTQYF.

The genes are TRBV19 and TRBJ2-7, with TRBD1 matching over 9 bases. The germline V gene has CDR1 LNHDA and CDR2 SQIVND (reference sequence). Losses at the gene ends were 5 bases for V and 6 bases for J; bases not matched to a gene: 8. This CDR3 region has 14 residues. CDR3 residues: CASSLGTGNFEQYF. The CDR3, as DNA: TGTGCCAGTAGTCTCGGGACAGGGAATTTCGAGCAGTACTTC.

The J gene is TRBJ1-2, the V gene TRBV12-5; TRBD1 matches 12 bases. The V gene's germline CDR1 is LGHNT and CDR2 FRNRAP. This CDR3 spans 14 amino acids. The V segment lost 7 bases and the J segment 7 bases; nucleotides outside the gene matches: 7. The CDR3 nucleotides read TGTGCTAGTGCCACCGGGACAGGGGGCCGTGGCTACACCTTC. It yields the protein CASATGTGGRGYTF. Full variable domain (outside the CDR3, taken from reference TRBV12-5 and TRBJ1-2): DARVTQTPRHKVTEMGQEVTMRCQPILGHNTVFWYRQTMMQGLELLAYFRNRAPLDDSGMPKDRFSAEMPDATLATLKIQPSEPRDSAVYFCASATGTGGRGYTFGSGTRLTVV.

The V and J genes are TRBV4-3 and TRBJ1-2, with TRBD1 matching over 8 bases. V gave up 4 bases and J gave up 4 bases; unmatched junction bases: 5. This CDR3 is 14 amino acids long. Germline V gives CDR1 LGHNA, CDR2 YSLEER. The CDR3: CASSPSQGAYGYTF. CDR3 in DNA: TGCGCCAGCAGCCCAAGCCAGGGGGCCTATGGCTACACCTTC.

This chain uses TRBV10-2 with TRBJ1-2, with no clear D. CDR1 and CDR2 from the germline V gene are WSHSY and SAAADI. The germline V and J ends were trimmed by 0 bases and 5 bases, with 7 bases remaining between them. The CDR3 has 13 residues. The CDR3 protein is CASSESGFYGYTF. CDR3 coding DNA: TGCGCCAGCAGTGAGTCGGGTTTTTATGGCTACACCTTC.